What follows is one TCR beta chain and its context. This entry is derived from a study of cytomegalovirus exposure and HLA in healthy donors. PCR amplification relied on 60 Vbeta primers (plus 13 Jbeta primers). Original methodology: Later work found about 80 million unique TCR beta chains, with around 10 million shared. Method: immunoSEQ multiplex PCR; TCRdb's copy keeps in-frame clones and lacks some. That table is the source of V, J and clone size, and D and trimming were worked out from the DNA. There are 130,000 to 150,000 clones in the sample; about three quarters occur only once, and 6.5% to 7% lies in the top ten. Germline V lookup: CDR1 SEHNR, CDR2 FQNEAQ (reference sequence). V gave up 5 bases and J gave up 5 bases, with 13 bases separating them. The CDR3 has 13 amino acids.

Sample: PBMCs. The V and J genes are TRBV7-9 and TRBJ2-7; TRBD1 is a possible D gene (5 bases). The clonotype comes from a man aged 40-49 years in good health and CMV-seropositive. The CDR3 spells CASSLRLQDEQYF. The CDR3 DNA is TGTGCCAGCAGCCTCAGGTTACAGGACGAGCAGTACTTC.